The sequence of this T cell receptor beta chain was determined in a study of liver allograft versus peripheral blood T cells. Study-wide context: Comparisons were made between T cell receptor repertoires found in transplanted livers and those circulating in recipients' peripheral blood.

TCRdb used MiXCR to reprocess the reads, holding one entry per CDR3 protein. The profile covers around 12,000 distinct CDR3 sequences, with 18% appearing a single time and approximately 13% taken by the ten largest. This clonotype was observed a few times. The antigen is unknown. The CDR3 extends over 14 amino acids. J lost 8 bases, V lost 6 bases, and 5 bases had no gene match. Per germline, CDR1 MNHEY and CDR2 SMNVEV (reference sequence). Study-level points and caveats: Liver allograft and peripheral blood T cell receptor repertoires reportedly differed.

This chain uses TRBV27 with TRBJ1-6; TRBD1 matches 9 bases. This sequence originates from a human patient who had a liver transplant. T cells may partly derive from the graft donor. CDR3 in DNA: TGTGCCAGCAGAGACACAGGGGGCGATTCACCCCTCCACTTT. It translates to CASRDTGGDSPLHF.